Listed here is a single TCR beta chain. TCRdb's copy holds only in-frame clones and misses some; the assay was immunoSEQ multiplex PCR. Among about 84,000 clones, about 79% were seen once, and the ten largest hold more than 9%. This sample is drawn from a study of control samples from healthy donors and cancer patients. Germline V CDR1 and CDR2: WNHNN, SYGVQD (reference sequence). Trimming removed 5 bases at V and 2 bases at J, with 13 bases between. This CDR3 spans 14 amino acids. Sequences were obtained from PBMCs. This chain links TRBV10-1 with TRBJ2-7; D is possibly TRBD2 (6 bases). The source of this sequence is a man aged 55 to 70 with head and neck cancer. CDR3 in DNA: TGCGCCAGCAGTAATGGGGGGTCAGCCTACGAGCAGTACTTC. Amino acids: CASSNGGSAYEQYF.